This record concerns one TCR beta chain sequence. These data come from a study of technical replicates of blood from a handful of donors. The repertoire was sequenced with immunoSEQ multiplex PCR; TCRdb's copy has only in-frame clones and lacks some. The sample includes around 79,000 clones, 75% to 95% of them seen just once. This TCR came from a human donor in good health. The sequencing input was T cells isolated from PBMCs.

The CDR3 loop reads CASSREGTDTQYF. The CDR3 DNA sequence: TGCGCCAGCAGTCGAGAAGGCACAGATACGCAGTATTTT. The rearrangement joins TRBV5-1 to TRBJ2-3; D is ambiguous. The V and J ends lost 5 bases and 1 base respectively, with 8 bases between them. The length of the CDR3 is 13 residues. Germline assignment: CDR1 SGHRS and CDR2 YFSETQ.